Listed below are T cell receptor beta chains from one sample, sequenced in a study of cytomegalovirus exposure and HLA in healthy donors. The table came from immunoSEQ multiplex PCR; TCRdb's copy has only in-frame clones and leaves some out. The sample lists about 160,000 clones; 60% to 70% were seen once. The sample consisted of PBMCs. The source is a woman aged 55 to 70 in good health and CMV-seropositive. The CDR3 runs from the conserved cysteine through the conserved F or W. D genes are given only for firm matches. Only some rows state a clone size, as once, few, many or a class for expanded clones.

v_gene: TRBV14
j_gene: TRBJ2-2
abundance: few
d_gene: NA
CDR3nt: TGTGCCAGCAGCGGACAGACCACCGGGGAGCTGTTTTTT
CDR3aa: CASSGQTTGELFF

v_gene: TRBV27
j_gene: TRBJ1-2
abundance: NA
d_gene: TRBD1
CDR3nt: TGTGCCAGCAGTTTATTTCAAACAGGGGGCTATGGCTACACCTTC
CDR3aa: CASSLFQTGGYGYTF

v_gene: TRBV4-3
j_gene: TRBJ2-7
abundance: NA
d_gene: NA
CDR3nt: TGCGCCAGCAGCCAAGAGCAACTCGTCGCCTACGAGCAGTACTTC
CDR3aa: CASSQEQLVAYEQYF

v_gene: TRBV7-9
j_gene: TRBJ2-6
abundance: NA
d_gene: TRBD2
CDR3nt: TGTGCCAGCAGCTTAGGGGCGGGAGGGCCCTCCGGGGCCAACGTCCTGACTTTC
CDR3aa: CASSLGAGGPSGANVLTF

v_gene: TRBV6-6
j_gene: TRBJ1-1
abundance: NA
d_gene: TRBD1
CDR3nt: TGTGCCAGCATTCAGGGGGAATGGTCTGAAGCTTTCTTT
CDR3aa: CASIQGEWSEAFF

v_gene: TRBV25-1
j_gene: TRBJ1-5
abundance: NA
d_gene: TRBD1
CDR3nt: TGTGCCAGCAGTGGCGGACAGGGAAGCAATCAGCCCCAGCATTTT
CDR3aa: CASSGGQGSNQPQHF

v_gene: TRBV18
j_gene: TRBJ1-4
abundance: NA
d_gene: TRBD1
CDR3nt: TGTGCCAGCTCCCCGACAGGGGATAATGAAAAACTGTTTTTT
CDR3aa: CASSPTGDNEKLFF

v_gene: TRBV5-6
j_gene: TRBJ2-3
abundance: NA
d_gene: NA
CDR3nt: TGTGCCAGCAGCCAGAACGACAGCCCGCTTCTCACAGATACGCAGTATTTT
CDR3aa: CASSQNDSPLLTDTQYF

v_gene: TRBV6-1
j_gene: TRBJ1-3
abundance: NA
d_gene: NA
CDR3nt: TGTGCCAGCAGTGAATATGAGGGTATCTCTAGGTCCACCATATATTTT
CDR3aa: CASSEYEGISRSTIYF

v_gene: TRBV4-3
j_gene: TRBJ1-6
abundance: NA
d_gene: NA
CDR3nt: TGCGCCAGCAGCCGGTCCTCCAGCGTGGCGGTAAATTCACCCCTCCACTTT
CDR3aa: CASSRSSSVAVNSPLHF

v_gene: TRBV30
j_gene: TRBJ1-3
abundance: NA
d_gene: NA
CDR3nt: TGTGCCTGGGGGGCAGGACCAACCTCTGGAAACACCATATATTTT
CDR3aa: CAWGAGPTSGNTIYF

v_gene: TRBV27
j_gene: TRBJ2-7
abundance: NA
d_gene: TRBD2
CDR3nt: TGTGCCAGCAGACTAGCGGGAGTGACCTACGAGCAGTACTTC
CDR3aa: CASRLAGVTYEQYF

v_gene: TRBV4-1
j_gene: TRBJ1-3
abundance: few
d_gene: NA
CDR3nt: TGCGCCAGCAGCCAAGTAGGAAACACCATATATTTT
CDR3aa: CASSQVGNTIYF

v_gene: TRBV7-9
j_gene: TRBJ2-1
abundance: NA
d_gene: NA
CDR3nt: TGTGCCAGCAGCCGCGTTGTGAGGAATGAGCAGTTCTTC
CDR3aa: CASSRVVRNEQFF

v_gene: TRBV30
j_gene: TRBJ2-7
abundance: NA
d_gene: TRBD2
CDR3nt: TGTGCCTGGAGTGTACGTTGGGCGCGAGCGGGGGGCTCTTTGTCCTACGAGCAGTACTTC
CDR3aa: CAWSVRWARAGGSLSYEQYF

v_gene: TRBV18
j_gene: TRBJ2-5
abundance: NA
d_gene: NA
CDR3nt: TGTGCCAGCTCAGATACAGGGCAAGAGACCCAGTACTTC
CDR3aa: CASSDTGQETQYF

v_gene: TRBV4-2
j_gene: TRBJ2-5
abundance: NA
d_gene: TRBD1
CDR3nt: TGTGCCAGCAGCCCACAGGACAGGGGAGGGGAGACCCAGTACTTC
CDR3aa: CASSPQDRGGETQYF

v_gene: TRBV7-7
j_gene: TRBJ2-7
abundance: NA
d_gene: TRBD1
CDR3nt: TGTGCCAGCAGCACCGGGACAGGGGTGAACGAGCAGTACTTC
CDR3aa: CASSTGTGVNEQYF

v_gene: TRBV27
j_gene: TRBJ2-5
abundance: NA
d_gene: NA
CDR3nt: TGTGCCAGCGGGGGGACCTTAGGTGAGACCCAGTACTTC
CDR3aa: CASGGTLGETQYF

v_gene: TRBV5-6
j_gene: TRBJ2-1
abundance: NA
d_gene: NA
CDR3nt: TGTGCCAGCAGCTTGGGGCGGTGGTCGGGGCAGTTCTTC
CDR3aa: CASSLGRWSGQFF

v_gene: TRBV12-5
j_gene: TRBJ2-1
abundance: NA
d_gene: TRBD2
CDR3nt: TGTGCTAGTGCCTTAGCGGGAGGGCGTTACGATGAGCAGTTCTTC
CDR3aa: CASALAGGRYDEQFF

v_gene: TRBV5-1
j_gene: TRBJ2-5
abundance: few
d_gene: TRBD1
CDR3nt: TGCGCCAGCAGCTTGGGACAGGGGGAGGAGACCCAGTACTTC
CDR3aa: CASSLGQGEETQYF

v_gene: TRBV28
j_gene: TRBJ2-5
abundance: NA
d_gene: NA
CDR3nt: TGTGCCAGCAGTTACAGGGTGGTGGGACAAGAGACCCAGTACTTC
CDR3aa: CASSYRVVGQETQYF

v_gene: TRBV7-3
j_gene: TRBJ2-1
abundance: few
d_gene: NA
CDR3nt: TGTGCCAGCAGCTTAATGGAAGGGAGGCAGAATGAGCAGTTCTTC
CDR3aa: CASSLMEGRQNEQFF

v_gene: TRBV29-1
j_gene: TRBJ2-3
abundance: NA
d_gene: TRBD1
CDR3nt: TGCAGCGTCGACAGGGAAAGCACAGATACGCAGTATTTT
CDR3aa: CSVDRESTDTQYF

v_gene: TRBV5-1
j_gene: TRBJ1-1
abundance: NA
d_gene: NA
CDR3nt: TGCGCCAGCAGACAGATGAACACTGAAGCTTTCTTT
CDR3aa: CASRQMNTEAFF

v_gene: TRBV25-1
j_gene: TRBJ1-2
abundance: NA
d_gene: NA
CDR3nt: TGTGCCAGCAGTGTTACACGTAACTATGGCTACACCTTC
CDR3aa: CASSVTRNYGYTF

v_gene: TRBV9
j_gene: TRBJ2-7
abundance: NA
d_gene: NA
CDR3nt: TGTGCCAGCAGCGTAGAGGCGGTCGGGTCCGGCGAGCAGTACTTC
CDR3aa: CASSVEAVGSGEQYF

v_gene: TRBV7-8
j_gene: TRBJ2-2
abundance: NA
d_gene: TRBD1
CDR3nt: TGTGCCAGCAAGGATCCGGGACAGGCCACGAACACCGGGGAGCTGTTTTTT
CDR3aa: CASKDPGQATNTGELFF

v_gene: TRBV9
j_gene: TRBJ1-3
abundance: NA
d_gene: NA
CDR3nt: TGTGCCAGCAGCGTAGACAGGGCGTTCGGAAACACCATATATTTT
CDR3aa: CASSVDRAFGNTIYF

v_gene: TRBV7-2
j_gene: TRBJ2-7
abundance: NA
d_gene: TRBD2
CDR3nt: TGTGCCAGCAGCTTAAGGACTAGCAGGGACTACGAGCAGTACTTC
CDR3aa: CASSLRTSRDYEQYF

v_gene: TRBV27
j_gene: TRBJ1-1
abundance: NA
d_gene: NA
CDR3nt: TGTGCCAGCAGCCCAGGGGACAAGAACACTGAAGCTTTCTTT
CDR3aa: CASSPGDKNTEAFF

v_gene: TRBV7-2
j_gene: TRBJ2-5
abundance: NA
d_gene: NA
CDR3nt: TGTGCCAGCAGCTTAATCTCGGGTACTGAGACCCAGTACTTC
CDR3aa: CASSLISGTETQYF

v_gene: TRBV4-2
j_gene: TRBJ2-1
abundance: NA
d_gene: NA
CDR3nt: TGTGCCAGCAGCCAGGTTTGGGGGGACAGCTCCTACAATGAGCAGTTCTTC
CDR3aa: CASSQVWGDSSYNEQFF

v_gene: TRBV5-1
j_gene: TRBJ2-3
abundance: once
d_gene: TRBD2
CDR3nt: TGCGCCAGCAGCTTGGTCGGGACTAGCTACACAGATACGCAGTATTTT
CDR3aa: CASSLVGTSYTDTQYF